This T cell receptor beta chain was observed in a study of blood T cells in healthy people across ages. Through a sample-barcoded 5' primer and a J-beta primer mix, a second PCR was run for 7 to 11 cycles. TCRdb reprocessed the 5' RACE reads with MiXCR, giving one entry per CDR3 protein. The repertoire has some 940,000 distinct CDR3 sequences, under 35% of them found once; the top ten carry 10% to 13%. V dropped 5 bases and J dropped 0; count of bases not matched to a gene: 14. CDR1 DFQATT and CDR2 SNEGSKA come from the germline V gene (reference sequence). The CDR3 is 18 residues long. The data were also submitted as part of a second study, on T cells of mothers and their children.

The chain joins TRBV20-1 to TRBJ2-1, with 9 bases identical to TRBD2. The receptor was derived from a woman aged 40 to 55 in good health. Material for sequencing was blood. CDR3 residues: CSAPGGRGGLSSYNEQFF. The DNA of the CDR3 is TGCAGTGCTCCCGGCGGGCGGGGGGGCCTTAGCTCCTACAATGAGCAGTTCTTC.